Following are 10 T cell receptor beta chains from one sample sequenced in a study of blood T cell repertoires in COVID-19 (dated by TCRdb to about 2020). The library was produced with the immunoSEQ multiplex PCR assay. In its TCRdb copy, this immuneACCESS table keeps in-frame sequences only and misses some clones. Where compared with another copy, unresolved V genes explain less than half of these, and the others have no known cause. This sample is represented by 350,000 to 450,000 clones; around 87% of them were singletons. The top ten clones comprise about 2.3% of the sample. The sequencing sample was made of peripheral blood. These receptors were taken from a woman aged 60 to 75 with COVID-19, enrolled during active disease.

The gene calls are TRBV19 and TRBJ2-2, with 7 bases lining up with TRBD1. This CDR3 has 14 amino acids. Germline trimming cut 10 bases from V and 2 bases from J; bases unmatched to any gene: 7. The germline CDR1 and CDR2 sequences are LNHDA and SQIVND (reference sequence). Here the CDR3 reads CATTDRSNTGELFF. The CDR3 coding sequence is TGTGCCACCACGGACAGGTCAAACACCGGGGAGCTGTTTTTT.

CDR3 DNA sequence: TGTGCCAGCAGTTTCCCCCTTTATGGCTACACCTTC. This encodes CASSFPLYGYTF. The rearrangement links TRBV12-3 or TRBV12-4 to TRBJ1-2; D not certain. V shed 3 bases and J shed 5 bases, with 7 bases lying between them. CDR3 length: 12 residues.

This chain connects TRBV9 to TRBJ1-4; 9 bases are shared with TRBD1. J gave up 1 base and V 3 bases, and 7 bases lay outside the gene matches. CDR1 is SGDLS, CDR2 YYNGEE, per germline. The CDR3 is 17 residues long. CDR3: CASSGRQGVGTNEKLFF. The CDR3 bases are TGTGCCAGCAGCGGTAGACAGGGGGTTGGAACTAATGAAAAACTGTTTTTT.

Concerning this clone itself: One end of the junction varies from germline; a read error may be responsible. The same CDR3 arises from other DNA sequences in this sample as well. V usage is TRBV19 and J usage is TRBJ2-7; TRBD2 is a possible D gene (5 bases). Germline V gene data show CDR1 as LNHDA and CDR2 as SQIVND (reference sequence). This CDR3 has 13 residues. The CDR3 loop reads CASSNTGAYEQYF. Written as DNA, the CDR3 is TGTGCCAGCAGTAACACCGGGGCCTACGAGCAGTACTTC.

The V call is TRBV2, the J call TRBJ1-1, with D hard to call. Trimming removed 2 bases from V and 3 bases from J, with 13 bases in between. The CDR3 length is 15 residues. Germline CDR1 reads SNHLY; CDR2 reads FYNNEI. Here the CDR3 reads CASSEPARGHTEAFF. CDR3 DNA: TGTGCCAGCAGTGAACCCGCCCGCGGGCACACTGAAGCTTTCTTT. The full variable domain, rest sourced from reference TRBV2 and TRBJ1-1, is EPEVTQTPSHQVTQMGQEVILRCVPISNHLYFYWYRQILGQKVEFLVSFYNNEISEKSEIFDDQFSVERPDGSNFTLKIRSTKLEDSAMYFCASSEPARGHTEAFFGQGTRLTVV.

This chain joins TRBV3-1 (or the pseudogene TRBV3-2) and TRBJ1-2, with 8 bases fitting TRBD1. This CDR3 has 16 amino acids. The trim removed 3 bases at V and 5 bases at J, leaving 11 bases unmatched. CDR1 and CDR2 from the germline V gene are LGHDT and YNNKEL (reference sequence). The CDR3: CASSQSWGRGHYGYTF. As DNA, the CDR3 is TGTGCCAGCAGCCAGAGTTGGGGCAGGGGGCATTATGGCTACACCTTC.

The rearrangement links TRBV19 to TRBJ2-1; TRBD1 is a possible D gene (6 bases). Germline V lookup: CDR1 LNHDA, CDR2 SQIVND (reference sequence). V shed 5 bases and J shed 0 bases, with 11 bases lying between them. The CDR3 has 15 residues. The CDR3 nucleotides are TGTGCCAGTAGTCAGGGGACGAGCTCCTACAATGAGCAGTTCTTC. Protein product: CASSQGTSSYNEQFF.

CDR3 coding DNA: TGCAGCGTTGAATCGGGCAGGGGGTTCGAGCAGTACTTC. Translating gives CSVESGRGFEQYF. This rearrangement joins TRBV29-1 to TRBJ2-7; 7 nucleotides align to TRBD1. From germline, CDR1 is SQVTM and CDR2 ANQGSEA. V gave up 2 bases and J gave up 6 bases; unmatched junction bases: 7. The CDR3 spans 13 residues.

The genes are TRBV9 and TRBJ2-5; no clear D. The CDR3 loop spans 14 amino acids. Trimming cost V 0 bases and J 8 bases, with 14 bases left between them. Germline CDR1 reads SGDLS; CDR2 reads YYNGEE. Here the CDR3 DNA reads TGTGCCAGCAGCGTAGGAGGCCCTGCGGTCACCCAGTACTTC. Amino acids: CASSVGGPAVTQYF.

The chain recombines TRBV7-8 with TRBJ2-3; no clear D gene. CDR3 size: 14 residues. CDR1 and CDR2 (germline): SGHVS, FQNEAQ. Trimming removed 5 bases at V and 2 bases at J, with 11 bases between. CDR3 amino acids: CASSPLAYTDTQYF. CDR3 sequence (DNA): TGTGCCAGCAGCCCGCTGGCTTACACAGATACGCAGTATTTT.